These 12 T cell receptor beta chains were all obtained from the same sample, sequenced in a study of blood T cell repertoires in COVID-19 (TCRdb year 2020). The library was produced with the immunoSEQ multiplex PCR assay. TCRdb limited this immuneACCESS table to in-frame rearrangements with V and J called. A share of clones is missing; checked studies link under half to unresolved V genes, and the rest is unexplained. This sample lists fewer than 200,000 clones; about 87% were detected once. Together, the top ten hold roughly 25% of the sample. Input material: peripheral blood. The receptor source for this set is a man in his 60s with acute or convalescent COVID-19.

CDR3 in DNA: TGCGCCAGCAGCTCCACCGGGACTAGTTTCGATGAGCAGTTCTTC. Protein sequence: CASSSTGTSFDEQFF. The chain recombines TRBV5-1 with TRBJ2-1; 8 nucleotides align to TRBD2. Germline values: CDR1 SGHRS, CDR2 YFSETQ. This CDR3 is 15 amino acids long. Losses at the gene ends were 3 bases for V and 8 bases for J; bases not matched to a gene: 10.

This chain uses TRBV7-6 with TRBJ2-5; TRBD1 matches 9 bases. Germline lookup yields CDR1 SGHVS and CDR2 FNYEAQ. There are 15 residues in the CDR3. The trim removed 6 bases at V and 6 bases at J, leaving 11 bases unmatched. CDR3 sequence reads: CASSTGTGPRKTQYF. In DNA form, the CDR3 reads TGTGCCAGCAGTACTGGGACAGGGCCCCGGAAGACCCAGTACTTC.

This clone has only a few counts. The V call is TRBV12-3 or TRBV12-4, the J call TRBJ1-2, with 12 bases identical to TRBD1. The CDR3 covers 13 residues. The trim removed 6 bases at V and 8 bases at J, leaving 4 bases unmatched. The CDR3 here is CASSRDRGRGYTF. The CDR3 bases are TGTGCCAGCAGCCGGGACAGGGGGCGAGGCTACACCTTC.

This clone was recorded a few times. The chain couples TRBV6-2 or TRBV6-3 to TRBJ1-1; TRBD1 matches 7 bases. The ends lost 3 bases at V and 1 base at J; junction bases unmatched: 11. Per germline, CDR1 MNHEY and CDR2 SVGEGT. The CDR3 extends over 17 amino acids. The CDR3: CASSYLPLGQANTEAFF. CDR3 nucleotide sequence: TGTGCCAGCAGTTATCTTCCTCTCGGACAGGCGAACACTGAAGCTTTCTTT.

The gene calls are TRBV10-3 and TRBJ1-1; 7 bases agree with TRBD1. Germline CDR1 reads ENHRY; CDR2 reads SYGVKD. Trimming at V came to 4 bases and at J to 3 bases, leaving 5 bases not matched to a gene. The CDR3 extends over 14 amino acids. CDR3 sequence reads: CAISGTRGDTEAFF. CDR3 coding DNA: TGTGCCATCAGTGGTACCAGGGGGGACACTGAAGCTTTCTTT.

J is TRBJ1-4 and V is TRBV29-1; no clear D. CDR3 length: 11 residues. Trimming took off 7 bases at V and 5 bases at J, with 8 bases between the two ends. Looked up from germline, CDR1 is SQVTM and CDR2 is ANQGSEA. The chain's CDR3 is CSGGSNEKLFF. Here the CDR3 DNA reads TGCAGCGGAGGCAGCAATGAAAAACTGTTTTTT.

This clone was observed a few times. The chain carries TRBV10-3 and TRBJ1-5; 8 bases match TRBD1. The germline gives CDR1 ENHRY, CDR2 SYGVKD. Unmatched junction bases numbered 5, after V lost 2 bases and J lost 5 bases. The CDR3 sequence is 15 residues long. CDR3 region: CAISEGQGSDQPQHF. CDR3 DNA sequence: TGTGCCATCAGTGAGGGACAGGGAAGTGATCAGCCCCAGCATTTT.

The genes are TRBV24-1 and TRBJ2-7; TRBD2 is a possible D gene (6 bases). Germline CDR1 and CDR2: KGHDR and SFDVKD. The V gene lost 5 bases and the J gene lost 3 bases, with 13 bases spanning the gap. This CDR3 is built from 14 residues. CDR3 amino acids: CATSVGGSLYEQYF. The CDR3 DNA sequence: TGTGCCACCAGTGTCGGGGGTTCCCTCTACGAGCAGTACTTC.

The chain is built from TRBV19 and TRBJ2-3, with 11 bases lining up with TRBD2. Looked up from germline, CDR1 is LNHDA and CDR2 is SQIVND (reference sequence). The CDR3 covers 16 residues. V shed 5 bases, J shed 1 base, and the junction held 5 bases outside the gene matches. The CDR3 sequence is CASSSRLAGRTDTQYF. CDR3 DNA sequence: TGTGCCAGTAGTTCACGACTAGCGGGACGCACAGATACGCAGTATTTT.

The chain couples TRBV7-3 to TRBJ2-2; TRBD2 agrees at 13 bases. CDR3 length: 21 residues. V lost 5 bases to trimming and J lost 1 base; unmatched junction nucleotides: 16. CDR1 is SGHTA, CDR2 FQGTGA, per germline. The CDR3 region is CASSPRGLAGARDRNTGELFF. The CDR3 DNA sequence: TGTGCCAGCAGCCCCCGCGGACTAGCGGGAGCCCGAGACAGGAACACCGGGGAGCTGTTTTTT.

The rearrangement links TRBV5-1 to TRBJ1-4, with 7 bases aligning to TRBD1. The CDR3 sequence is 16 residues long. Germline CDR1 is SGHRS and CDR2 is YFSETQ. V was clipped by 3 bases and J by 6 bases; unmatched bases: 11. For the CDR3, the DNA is TGCGCCAGCAGCTCCGTAGACAGCACAGGGGATGAAAAACTGTTTTTT. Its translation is CASSSVDSTGDEKLFF. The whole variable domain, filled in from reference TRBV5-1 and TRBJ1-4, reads KAGVTQTPRYLIKTRGQQVTLSCSPISGHRSVSWYQQTPGQGLQFLFEYFSETQRNKGNFPGRFSGRQFSNSRSEMNVSTLELGDSALYLCASSSVDSTGDEKLFFGSGTQLSVL.

CDR3 region: CASSQGAARGNTEAFF. DNA for the CDR3: TGCGCCAGCAGCCAAGGTGCCGCAAGGGGGAACACTGAAGCTTTCTTT. This chain connects TRBV4-1 to TRBJ1-1; possible D gene TRBD1, 5 bases. The CDR3 loop spans 16 amino acids. V was pared by 1 base and J by 1 base, with 13 bases between. Germline CDR1 reads MGHRA; CDR2 reads YSYEKL.